The 2 T cell receptor beta chains given below trace back to one sample, sequenced in a study of shared clonotypes between healthy human individuals. Profiled with immunoSEQ multiplex PCR; TCRdb holds only in-frame clones, not every one. Here the sample spans 2,500,000 or so clones, roughly 93% being singletons. The sample consisted of naive CD4+ T cells from PBMCs. Subset in this sample: CD45RA+ positively selected. Receptors were obtained from a man aged 18 to 30 in good health. Some clones in this sample may be carry-over from other donors' samples.

V usage is TRBV18 and J usage is TRBJ1-1; 8 bases map to TRBD1. CDR3 size: 16 residues. CDR1 and CDR2 (germline): KGHSH, LQKENI. The junction had 10 bases not matched to a gene; V was cut back by 3 bases and J by 4 bases. CDR3 sequence (DNA): TGTGCCAGCTCACCCGGGACAGGCTTGCGTGGCACTGAAGCTTTCTTT. It translates to CASSPGTGLRGTEAFF.

The CDR3 is CASTGETNEKLFF. DNA of the CDR3: TGTGCCAGCACGGGGGAGACTAATGAAAAACTGTTTTTT. The genes are TRBV25-1 and TRBJ1-4, with a possible D match to TRBD1 (5 bases). This CDR3 spans 13 amino acids. Germline CDR1 is MGHDK and CDR2 is SYGVNS. V was clipped by 7 bases and J by 2 bases, with 8 bases between them.